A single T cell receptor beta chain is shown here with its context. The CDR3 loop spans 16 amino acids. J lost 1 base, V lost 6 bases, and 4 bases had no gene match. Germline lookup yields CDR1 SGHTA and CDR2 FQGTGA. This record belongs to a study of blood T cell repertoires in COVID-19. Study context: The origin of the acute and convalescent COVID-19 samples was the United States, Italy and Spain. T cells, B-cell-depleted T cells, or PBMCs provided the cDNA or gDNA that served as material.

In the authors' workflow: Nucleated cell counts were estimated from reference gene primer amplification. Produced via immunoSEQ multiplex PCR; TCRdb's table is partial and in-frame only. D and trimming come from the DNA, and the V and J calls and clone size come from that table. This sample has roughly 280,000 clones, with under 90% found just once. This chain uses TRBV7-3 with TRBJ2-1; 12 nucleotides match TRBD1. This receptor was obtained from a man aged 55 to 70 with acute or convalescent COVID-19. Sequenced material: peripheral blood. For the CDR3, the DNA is TGTGCCAGCAGTCAGGGACAGGGGGCTTCCTACAATGAGCAGTTCTTC. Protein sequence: CASSQGQGASYNEQFF.